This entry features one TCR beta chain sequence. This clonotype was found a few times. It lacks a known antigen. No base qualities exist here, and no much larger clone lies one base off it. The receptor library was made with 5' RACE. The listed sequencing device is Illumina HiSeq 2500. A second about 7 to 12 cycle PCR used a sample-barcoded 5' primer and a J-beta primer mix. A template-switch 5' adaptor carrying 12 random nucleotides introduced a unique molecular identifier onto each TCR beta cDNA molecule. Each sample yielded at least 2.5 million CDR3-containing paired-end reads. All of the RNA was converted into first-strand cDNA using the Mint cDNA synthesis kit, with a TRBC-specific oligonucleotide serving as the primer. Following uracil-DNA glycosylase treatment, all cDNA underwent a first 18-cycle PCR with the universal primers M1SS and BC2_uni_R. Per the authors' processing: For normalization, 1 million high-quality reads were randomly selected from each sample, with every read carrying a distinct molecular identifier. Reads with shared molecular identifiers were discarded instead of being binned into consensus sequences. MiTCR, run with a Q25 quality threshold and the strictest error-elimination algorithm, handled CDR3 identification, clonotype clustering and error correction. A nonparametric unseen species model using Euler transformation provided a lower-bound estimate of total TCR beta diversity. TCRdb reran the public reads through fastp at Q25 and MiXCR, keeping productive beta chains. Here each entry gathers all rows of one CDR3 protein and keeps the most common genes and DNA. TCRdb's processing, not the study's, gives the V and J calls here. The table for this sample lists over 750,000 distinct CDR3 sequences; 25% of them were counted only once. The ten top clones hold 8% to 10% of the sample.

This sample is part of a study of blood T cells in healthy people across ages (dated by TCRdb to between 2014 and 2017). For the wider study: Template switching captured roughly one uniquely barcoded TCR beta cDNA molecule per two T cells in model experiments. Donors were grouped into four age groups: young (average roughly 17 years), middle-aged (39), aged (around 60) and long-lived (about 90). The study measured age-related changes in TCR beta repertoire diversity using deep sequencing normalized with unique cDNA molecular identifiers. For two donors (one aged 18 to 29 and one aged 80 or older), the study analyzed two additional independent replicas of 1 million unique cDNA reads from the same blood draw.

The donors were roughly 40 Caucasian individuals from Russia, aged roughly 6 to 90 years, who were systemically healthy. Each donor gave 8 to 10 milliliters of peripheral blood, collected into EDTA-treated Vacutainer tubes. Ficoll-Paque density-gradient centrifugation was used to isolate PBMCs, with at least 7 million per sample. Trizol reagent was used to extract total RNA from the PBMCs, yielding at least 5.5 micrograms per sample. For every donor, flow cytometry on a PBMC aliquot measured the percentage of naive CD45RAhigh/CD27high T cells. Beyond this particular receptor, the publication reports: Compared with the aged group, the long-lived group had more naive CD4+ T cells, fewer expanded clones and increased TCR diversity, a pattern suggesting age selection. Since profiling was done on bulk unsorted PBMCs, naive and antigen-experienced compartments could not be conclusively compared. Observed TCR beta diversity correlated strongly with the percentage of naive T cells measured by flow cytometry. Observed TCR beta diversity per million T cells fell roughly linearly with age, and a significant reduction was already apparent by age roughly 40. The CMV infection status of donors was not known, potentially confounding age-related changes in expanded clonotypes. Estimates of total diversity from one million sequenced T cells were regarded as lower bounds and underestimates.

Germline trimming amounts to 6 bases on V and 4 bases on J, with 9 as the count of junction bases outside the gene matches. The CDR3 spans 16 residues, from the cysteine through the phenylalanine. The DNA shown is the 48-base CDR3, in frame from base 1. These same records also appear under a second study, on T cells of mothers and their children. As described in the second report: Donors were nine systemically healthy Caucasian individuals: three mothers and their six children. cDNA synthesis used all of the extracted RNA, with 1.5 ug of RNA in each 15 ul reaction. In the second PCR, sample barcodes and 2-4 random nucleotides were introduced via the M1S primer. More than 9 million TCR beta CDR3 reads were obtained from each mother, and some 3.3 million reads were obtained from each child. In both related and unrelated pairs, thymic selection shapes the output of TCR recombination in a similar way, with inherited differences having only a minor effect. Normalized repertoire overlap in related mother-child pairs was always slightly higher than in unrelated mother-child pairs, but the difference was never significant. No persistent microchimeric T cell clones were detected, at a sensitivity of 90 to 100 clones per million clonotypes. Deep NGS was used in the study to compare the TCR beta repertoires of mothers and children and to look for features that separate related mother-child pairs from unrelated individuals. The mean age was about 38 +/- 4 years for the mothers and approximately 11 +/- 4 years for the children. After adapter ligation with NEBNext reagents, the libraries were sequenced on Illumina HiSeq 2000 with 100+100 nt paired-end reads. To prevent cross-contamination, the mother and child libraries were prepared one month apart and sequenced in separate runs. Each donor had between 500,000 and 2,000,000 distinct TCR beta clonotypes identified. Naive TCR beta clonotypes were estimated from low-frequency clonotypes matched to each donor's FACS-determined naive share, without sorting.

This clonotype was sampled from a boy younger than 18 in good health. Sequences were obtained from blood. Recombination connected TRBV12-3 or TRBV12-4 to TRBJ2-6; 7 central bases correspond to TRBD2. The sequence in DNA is TGTGCCAGCAGCTCTCGGGGAGGGCTGGGGGCCAACGTCCTGACTTTC. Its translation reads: CASSSRGGLGANVLTF.